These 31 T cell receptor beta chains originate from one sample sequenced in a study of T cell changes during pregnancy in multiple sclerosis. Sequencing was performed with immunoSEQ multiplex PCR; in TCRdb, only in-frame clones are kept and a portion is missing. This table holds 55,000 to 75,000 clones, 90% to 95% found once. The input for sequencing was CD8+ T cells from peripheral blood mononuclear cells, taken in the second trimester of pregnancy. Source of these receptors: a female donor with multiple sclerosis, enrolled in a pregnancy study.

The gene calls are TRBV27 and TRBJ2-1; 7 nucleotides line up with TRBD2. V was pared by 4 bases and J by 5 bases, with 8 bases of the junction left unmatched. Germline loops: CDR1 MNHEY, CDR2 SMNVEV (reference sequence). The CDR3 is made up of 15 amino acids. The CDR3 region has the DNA TGTGCCAGCAGTTGGGGGGGATCGTGGGACAATGAGCAGTTCTTC. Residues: CASSWGGSWDNEQFF.

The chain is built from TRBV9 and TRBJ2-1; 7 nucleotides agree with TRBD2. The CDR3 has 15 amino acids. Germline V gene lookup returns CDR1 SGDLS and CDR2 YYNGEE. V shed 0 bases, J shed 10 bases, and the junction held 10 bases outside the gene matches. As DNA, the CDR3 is TGTGCCAGCAGCGTAGGGGGAACGCTAGCGGAAGAGCAGTTCTTC. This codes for CASSVGGTLAEEQFF.

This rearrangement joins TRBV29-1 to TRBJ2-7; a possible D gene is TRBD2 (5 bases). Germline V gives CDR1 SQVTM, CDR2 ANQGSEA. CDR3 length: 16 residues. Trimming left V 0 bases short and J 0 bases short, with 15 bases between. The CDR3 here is CSVEDLRDSSSYEQYF. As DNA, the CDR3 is TGCAGCGTTGAAGATCTTCGGGATTCCTCCTCCTACGAGCAGTACTTC.

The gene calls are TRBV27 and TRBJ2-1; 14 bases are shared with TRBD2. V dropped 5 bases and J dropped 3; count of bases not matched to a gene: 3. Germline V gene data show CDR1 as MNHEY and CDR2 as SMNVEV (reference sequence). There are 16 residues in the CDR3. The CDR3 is CASSPGLAGGYNEQFF. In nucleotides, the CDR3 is TGTGCCAGCAGTCCCGGACTAGCGGGAGGCTACAATGAGCAGTTCTTC.

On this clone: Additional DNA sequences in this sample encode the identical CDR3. This CDR3 is CASSPTGGYEQYF. For the CDR3, the DNA is TGTGCCAGCAGTCCCACGGGAGGGTACGAGCAGTACTTC. The chain recombines TRBV27 with TRBJ2-7; 8 positions match TRBD2. Unmatched junction bases numbered 4, after V lost 5 bases and J lost 4 bases. CDR1 MNHEY and CDR2 SMNVEV come from the germline V gene (reference sequence). CDR3 length: 13 residues.

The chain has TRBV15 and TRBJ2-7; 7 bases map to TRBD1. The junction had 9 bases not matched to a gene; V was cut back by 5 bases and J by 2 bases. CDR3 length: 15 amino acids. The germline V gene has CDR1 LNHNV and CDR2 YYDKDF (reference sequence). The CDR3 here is CATSEGTALTYEQYF. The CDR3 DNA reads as TGTGCCACCAGCGAAGGGACAGCGCTAACCTACGAGCAGTACTTC.

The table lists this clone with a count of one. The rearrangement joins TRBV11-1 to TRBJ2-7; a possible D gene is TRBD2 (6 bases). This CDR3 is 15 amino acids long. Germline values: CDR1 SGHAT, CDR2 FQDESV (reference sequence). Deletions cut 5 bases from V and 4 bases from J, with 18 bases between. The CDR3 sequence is CASSRPGLTTYEQYF. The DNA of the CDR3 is TGTGCCAGCAGCCGACCGGGACTTACCACTTACGAGCAGTACTTC.

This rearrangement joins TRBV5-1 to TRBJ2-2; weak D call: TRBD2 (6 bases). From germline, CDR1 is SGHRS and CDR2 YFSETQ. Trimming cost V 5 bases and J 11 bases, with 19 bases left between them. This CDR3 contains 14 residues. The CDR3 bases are TGCGCCAGCAGATCGGGGGTTACAGCACCCGAGCTGTTTTTT. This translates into CASRSGVTAPELFF.

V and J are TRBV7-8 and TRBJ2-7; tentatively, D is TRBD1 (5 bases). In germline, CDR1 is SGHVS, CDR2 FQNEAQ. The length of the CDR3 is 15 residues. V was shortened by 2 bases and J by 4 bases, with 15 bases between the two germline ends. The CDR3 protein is CASSLFQTATYEQYF. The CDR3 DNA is TGTGCCAGCAGCTTATTTCAGACAGCGACTTACGAGCAGTACTTC. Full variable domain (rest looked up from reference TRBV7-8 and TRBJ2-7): GAGVSQSPRYKVAKRGQDVALRCDPISGHVSLFWYQQALGQGPEFLTYFQNEAQLDKSGLPSDRFFAERPEGSVSTLKIQRTQQEDSAVYLCASSLFQTATYEQYFGPGTRLTVT.

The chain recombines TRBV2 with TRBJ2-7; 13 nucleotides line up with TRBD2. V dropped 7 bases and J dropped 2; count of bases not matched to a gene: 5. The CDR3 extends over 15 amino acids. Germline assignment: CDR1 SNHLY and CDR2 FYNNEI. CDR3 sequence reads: CASISGLAGAYEQYF. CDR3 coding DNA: TGTGCCAGCATTTCCGGACTAGCGGGGGCCTACGAGCAGTACTTC. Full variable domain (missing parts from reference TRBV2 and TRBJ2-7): EPEVTQTPSHQVTQMGQEVILRCVPISNHLYFYWYRQILGQKVEFLVSFYNNEISEKSEIFDDQFSVERPDGSNFTLKIRSTKLEDSAMYFCASISGLAGAYEQYFGPGTRLTVT.

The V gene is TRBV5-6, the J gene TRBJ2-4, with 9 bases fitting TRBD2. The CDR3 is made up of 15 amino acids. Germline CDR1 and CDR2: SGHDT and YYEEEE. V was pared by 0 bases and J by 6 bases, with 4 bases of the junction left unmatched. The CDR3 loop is CASSLAAGGRNIQYF. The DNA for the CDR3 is TGTGCCAGCAGCTTGGCGGCGGGAGGGAGAAACATTCAGTACTTC. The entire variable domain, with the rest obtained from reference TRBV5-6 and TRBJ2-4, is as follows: DAGVTQSPTHLIKTRGQQVTLRCSPKSGHDTVSWYQQALGQGPQFIFQYYEEEERQRGNFPDRFSGHQFPNYSSELNVNALLLGDSALYLCASSLAAGGRNIQYFGAGTRLSVL.

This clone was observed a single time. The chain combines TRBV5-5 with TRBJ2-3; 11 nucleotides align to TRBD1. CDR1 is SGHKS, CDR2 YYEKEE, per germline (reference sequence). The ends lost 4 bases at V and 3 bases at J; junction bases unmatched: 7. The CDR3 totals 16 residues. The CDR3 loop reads CASSPRTGGATDTQYF. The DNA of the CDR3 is TGTGCCAGCAGCCCCCGGACAGGGGGCGCGACAGATACGCAGTATTTT. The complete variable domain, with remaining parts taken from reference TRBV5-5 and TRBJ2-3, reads DAGVTQSPTHLIKTRGQQVTLRCSPISGHKSVSWYQQVLGQGPQFIFQYYEKEERGRGNFPDRFSARQFPNYSSELNVNALLLGDSALYLCASSPRTGGATDTQYFGPGTRLTVL.

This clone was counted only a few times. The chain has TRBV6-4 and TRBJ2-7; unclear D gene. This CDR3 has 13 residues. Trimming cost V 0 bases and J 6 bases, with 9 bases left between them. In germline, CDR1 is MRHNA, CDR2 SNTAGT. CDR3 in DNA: TGTGCCAGCAGTGACTCGGCAAATCTCGAGCAGTACTTC. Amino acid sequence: CASSDSANLEQYF.

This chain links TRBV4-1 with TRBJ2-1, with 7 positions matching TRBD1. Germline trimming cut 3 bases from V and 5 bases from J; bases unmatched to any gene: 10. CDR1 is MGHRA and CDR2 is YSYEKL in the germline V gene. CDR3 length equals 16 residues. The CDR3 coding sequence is TGCGCCAGCAGCCAGTTACAGACAGGGCTTGACAATGAGCAGTTCTTC. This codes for CASSQLQTGLDNEQFF.

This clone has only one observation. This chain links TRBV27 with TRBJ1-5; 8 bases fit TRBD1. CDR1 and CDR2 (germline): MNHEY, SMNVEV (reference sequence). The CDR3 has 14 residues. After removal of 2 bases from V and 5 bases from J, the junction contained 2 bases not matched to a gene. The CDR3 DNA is TGTGCCAGCAGTTTACTGGGACAGGATCAGCCCCAGCATTTT. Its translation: CASSLLGQDQPQHF.

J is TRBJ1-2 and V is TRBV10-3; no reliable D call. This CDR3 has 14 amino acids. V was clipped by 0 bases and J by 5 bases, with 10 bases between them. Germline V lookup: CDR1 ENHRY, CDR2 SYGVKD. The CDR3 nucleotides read TGTGCCATCAGTGAGTCCCCCGGTTCTTATGGCTACACCTTC. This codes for CAISESPGSYGYTF.

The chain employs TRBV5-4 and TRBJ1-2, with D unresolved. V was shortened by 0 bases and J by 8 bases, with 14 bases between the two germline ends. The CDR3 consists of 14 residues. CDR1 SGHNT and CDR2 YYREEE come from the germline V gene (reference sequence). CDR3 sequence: CASSLELGLSGYTF. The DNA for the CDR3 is TGTGCCAGCAGCTTGGAGTTAGGCCTTAGCGGCTACACCTTC.

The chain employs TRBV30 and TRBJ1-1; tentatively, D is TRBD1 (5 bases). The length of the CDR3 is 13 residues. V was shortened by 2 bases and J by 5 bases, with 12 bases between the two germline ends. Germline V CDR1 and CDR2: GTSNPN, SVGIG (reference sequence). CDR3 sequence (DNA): TGTGCCTGGAGTCCGGGGGGGGGAACTGAAGCTTTCTTT. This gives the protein CAWSPGGGTEAFF.

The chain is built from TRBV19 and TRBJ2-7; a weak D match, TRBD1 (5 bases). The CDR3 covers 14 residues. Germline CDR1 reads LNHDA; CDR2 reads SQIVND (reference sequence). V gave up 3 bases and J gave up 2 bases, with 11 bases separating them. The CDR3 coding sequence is TGTGCCAGTAGTATTATGCAGGGTACCTACGAGCAGTACTTC. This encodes CASSIMQGTYEQYF. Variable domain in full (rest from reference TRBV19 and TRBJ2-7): DGGITQSPKYLFRKEGQNVTLSCEQNLNHDAMYWYRQDPGQGLRLIYYSQIVNDFQKGDIAEGYSVSREKKESFPLTVTSAQKNPTAFYLCASSIMQGTYEQYFGPGTRLTVT.

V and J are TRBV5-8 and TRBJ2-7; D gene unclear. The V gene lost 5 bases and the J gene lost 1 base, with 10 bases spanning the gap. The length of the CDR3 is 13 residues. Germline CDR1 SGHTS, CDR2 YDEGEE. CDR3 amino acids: CASSYQDSYEQYF. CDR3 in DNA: TGTGCCAGCAGTTATCAGGATTCCTACGAGCAGTACTTC. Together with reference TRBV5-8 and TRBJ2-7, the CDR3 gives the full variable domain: EAGVTQSPTHLIKTRGQQATLRCSPISGHTSVYWYQQALGLGLQFLLWYDEGEERNRGNFPPRFSGRQFPNYSSELNVNALELEDSALYLCASSYQDSYEQYFGPGTRLTVT.

The CDR3, as DNA: TGTGCCAGCAGCCCGACAGCGGGAGAGGGCGATGAGCAGTTCTTC. This sequence encodes CASSPTAGEGDEQFF. V gene TRBV13 combines with J gene TRBJ2-1; 8 bases agree with TRBD2. After removal of 5 bases from V and 8 bases from J, the junction contained 11 bases not matched to a gene. This CDR3 is 15 amino acids long. CDR1 PRHDT and CDR2 FYEKMQ come from the germline V gene (reference sequence).

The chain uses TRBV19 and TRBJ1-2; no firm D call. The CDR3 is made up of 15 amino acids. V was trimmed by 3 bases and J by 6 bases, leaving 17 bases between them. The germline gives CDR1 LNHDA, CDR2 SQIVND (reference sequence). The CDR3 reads CASSICCGARDGYTF. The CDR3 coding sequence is TGTGCCAGTAGTATCTGTTGTGGAGCCCGCGATGGCTACACCTTC.

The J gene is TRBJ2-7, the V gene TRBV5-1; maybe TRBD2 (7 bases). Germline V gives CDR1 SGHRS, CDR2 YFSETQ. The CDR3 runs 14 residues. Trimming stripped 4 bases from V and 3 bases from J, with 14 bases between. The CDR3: CASSRGAGHYEQYF. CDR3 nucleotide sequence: TGCGCCAGCAGCCGGGGGGCAGGACACTACGAGCAGTACTTC.

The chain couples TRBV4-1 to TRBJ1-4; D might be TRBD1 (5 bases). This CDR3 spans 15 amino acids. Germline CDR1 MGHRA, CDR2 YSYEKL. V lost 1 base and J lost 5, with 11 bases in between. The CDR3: CASSQGGGSNEKLFF. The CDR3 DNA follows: TGCGCCAGCAGCCAAGGGGGGGGAAGCAATGAAAAACTGTTTTTT.

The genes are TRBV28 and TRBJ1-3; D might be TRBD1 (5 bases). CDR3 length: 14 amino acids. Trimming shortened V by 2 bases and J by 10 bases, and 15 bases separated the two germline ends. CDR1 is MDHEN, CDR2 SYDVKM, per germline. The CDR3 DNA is TGTGCCAGCAGTTTAGGGGTTGGGGACTTTACCATATATTTT. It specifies CASSLGVGDFTIYF.

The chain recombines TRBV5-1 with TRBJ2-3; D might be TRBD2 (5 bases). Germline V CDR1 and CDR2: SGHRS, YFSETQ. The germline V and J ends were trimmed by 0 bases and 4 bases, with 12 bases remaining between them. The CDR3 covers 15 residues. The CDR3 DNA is TGCGCCAGCAGCTTGGCCCGGACTTTGGCAGATACGCAGTATTTT. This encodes CASSLARTLADTQYF.

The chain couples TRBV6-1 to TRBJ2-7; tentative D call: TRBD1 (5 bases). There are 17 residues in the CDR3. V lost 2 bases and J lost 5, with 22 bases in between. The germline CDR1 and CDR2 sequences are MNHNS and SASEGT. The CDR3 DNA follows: TGTGCCAGCAGTGAACCACCTGGGGCGGTCCAGGACCACGAGCAGTACTTC. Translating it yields CASSEPPGAVQDHEQYF.

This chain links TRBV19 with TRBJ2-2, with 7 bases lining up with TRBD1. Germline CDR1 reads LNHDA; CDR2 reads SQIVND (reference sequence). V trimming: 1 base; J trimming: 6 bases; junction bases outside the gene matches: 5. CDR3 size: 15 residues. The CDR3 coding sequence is TGTGCCAGTAGTATAGGGGACAGCCTCTCCGGGGAGCTGTTTTTT. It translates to CASSIGDSLSGELFF. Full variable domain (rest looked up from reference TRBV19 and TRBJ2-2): DGGITQSPKYLFRKEGQNVTLSCEQNLNHDAMYWYRQDPGQGLRLIYYSQIVNDFQKGDIAEGYSVSREKKESFPLTVTSAQKNPTAFYLCASSIGDSLSGELFFGEGSRLTVL.

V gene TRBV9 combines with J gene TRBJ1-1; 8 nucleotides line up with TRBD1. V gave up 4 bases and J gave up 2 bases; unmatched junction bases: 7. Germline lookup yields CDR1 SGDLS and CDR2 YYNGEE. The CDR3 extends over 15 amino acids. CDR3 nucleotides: TGTGCCAGCAGCTCGACCGGACAGGGAAACACTGAAGCTTTCTTT. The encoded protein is CASSSTGQGNTEAFF.

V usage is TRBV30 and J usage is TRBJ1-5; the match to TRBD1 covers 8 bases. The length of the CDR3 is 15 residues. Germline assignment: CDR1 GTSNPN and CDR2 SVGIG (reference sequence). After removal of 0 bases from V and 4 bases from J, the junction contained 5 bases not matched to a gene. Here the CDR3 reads CAWSVRQGANQPQHF. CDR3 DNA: TGTGCCTGGAGTGTACGGCAGGGGGCAAATCAGCCCCAGCATTTT.

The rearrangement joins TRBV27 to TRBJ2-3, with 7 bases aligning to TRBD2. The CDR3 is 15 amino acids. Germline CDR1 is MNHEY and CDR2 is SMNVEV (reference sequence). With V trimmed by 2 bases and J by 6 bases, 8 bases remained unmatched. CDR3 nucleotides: TGTGCCAGCAGTTTAGGGACTACAAGGAGGGATACGCAGTATTTT. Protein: CASSLGTTRRDTQYF.